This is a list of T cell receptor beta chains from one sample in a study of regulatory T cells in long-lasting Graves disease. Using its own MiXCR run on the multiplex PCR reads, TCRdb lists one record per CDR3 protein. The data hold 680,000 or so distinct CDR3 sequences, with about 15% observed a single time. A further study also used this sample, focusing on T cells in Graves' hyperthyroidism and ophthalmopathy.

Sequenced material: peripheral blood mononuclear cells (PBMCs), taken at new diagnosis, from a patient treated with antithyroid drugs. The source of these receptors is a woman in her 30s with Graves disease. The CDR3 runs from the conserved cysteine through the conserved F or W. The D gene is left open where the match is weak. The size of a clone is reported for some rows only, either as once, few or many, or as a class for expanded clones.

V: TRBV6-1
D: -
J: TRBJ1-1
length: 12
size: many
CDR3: CASNRLNTEAFF
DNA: TGTGCCAGCAACAGGCTGAACACTGAAGCTTTCTTT

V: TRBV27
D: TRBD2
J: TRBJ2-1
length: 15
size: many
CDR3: CASSLFPSGSNEQFF
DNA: TGTGCCAGCAGTTTGTTTCCTAGCGGGAGCAATGAGCAGTTCTTC

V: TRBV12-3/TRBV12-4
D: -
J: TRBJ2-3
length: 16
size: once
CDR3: CASSLAGFPSTDTQYF
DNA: TGTGCCAGCAGTTTAGCGGGGTTTCCTAGCACAGATACGCAGTATTTT

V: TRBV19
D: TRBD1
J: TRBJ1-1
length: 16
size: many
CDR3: CASSTLQGRKRTEAFF
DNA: TGTGCCAGTAGTACGTTACAGGGGAGGAAGAGAACTGAAGCTTTCTTT

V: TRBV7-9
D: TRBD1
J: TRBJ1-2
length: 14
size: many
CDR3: CASRDTGAGNGYTF
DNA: TGTGCCAGCAGAGACACAGGGGCAGGGAATGGCTACACCTTC

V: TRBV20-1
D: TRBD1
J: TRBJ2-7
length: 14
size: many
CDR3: CSAADRSDAYEQYF
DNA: TGCAGTGCGGCGGACAGGTCTGATGCCTACGAGCAGTACTTC

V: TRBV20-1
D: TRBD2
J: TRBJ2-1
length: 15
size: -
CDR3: CSAGASGSMGDEQFF
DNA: TGCAGTGCTGGGGCTAGCGGGAGTATGGGAGATGAGCAGTTCTTC

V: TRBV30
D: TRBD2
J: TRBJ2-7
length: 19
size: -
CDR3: CAWSADGRTSGRSSYEQYF
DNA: TGTGCCTGGAGTGCCGATGGGAGGACTAGCGGGAGATCTAGCTACGAGCAGTACTTC

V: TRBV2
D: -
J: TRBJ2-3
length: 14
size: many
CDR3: CASSWTPGTDTQYF
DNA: TGTGCCAGCAGTTGGACGCCTGGCACAGATACGCAGTATTTT

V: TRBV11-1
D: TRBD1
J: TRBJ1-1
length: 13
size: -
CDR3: CASSLGQGSTVFF
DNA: TGTGCCAGCAGCTTGGGACAGGGGTCGACGGTTTTCTTT

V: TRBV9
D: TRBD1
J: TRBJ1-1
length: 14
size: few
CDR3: CASGTGSLNTEAFF
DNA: TGTGCCAGCGGGACAGGGAGTTTGAACACTGAAGCTTTCTTT

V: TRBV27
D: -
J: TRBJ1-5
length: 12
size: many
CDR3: CASSFIGQPQHF
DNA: TGTGCCAGCAGTTTTATCGGACAGCCCCAGCATTTT

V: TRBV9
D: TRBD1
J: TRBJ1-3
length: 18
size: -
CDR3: CASSPPYRGQEGGNTIYF
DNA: TGTGCCAGCAGCCCGCCTTACAGGGGACAGGAAGGTGGAAACACCATATATTTT

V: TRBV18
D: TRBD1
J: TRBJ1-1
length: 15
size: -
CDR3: CASSLQAQGRTEAFF
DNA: TGTGCCAGCTCACTCCAGGCACAGGGGAGGACTGAAGCTTTCTTT

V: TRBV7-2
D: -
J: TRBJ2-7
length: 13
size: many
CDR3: CASSLDATYEQYF
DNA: TGTGCCAGCAGCTTAGATGCCACCTACGAGCAGTACTTC

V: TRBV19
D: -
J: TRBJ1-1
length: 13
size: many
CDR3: CASSMGPQMGAFF
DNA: TGTGCCAGTAGTATGGGACCCCAGATGGGGGCTTTCTTT

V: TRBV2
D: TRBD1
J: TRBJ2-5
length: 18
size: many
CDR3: CASRDATGGMASHETQYF
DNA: TGTGCCAGCAGAGATGCTACAGGGGGCATGGCAAGTCACGAGACCCAGTACTTC

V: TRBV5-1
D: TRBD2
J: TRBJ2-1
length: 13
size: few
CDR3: CASSTGTSSEQFF
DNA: TGCGCCAGCAGCACTGGGACTAGCAGCGAGCAGTTCTTC

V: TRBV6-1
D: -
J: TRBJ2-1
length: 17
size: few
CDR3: CASIGIVRERSYNEQFF
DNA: TGTGCCAGCATTGGAATAGTAAGGGAGCGCTCCTACAATGAGCAGTTCTTC

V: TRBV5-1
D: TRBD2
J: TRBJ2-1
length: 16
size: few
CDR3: CASSPSLAGSYNEQFF
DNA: TGCGCCAGCAGCCCTTCTTTAGCGGGCTCCTACAATGAGCAGTTCTTC

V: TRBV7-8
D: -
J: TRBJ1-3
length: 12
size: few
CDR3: CASSSRTDTIYF
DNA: TGTGCCAGCAGCTCCCGGACCGACACCATATATTTT

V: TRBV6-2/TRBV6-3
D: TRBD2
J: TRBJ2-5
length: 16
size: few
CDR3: CASSWRKLAAQETQYF
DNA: TGTGCCAGCAGTTGGCGGAAACTAGCGGCTCAAGAGACCCAGTACTTC

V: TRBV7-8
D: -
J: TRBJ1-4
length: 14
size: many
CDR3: CASSLRGVGEKLFF
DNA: TGTGCCAGCAGCCTAAGGGGCGTTGGTGAAAAACTGTTTTTT

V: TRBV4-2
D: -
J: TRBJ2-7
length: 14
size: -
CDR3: CASSQETRVYEQYF
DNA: TGTGCCAGCAGCCAGGAGACTAGGGTCTACGAGCAGTACTTC

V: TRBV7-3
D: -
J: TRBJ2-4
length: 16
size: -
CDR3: CASSLGAGSAKNIQYF
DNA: TGTGCCAGCAGCTTAGGTGCGGGCTCGGCCAAAAACATTCAGTACTTC

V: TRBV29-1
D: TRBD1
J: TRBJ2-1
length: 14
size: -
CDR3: CSARDSVSYNEQFF
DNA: TGCAGCGCCAGGGACAGTGTCTCCTACAATGAGCAGTTCTTC

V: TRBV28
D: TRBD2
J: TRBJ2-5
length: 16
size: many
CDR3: CASSFRTGGSQETQYF
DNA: TGTGCCAGCAGTTTCCGGACGGGGGGAAGCCAAGAGACCCAGTACTTC

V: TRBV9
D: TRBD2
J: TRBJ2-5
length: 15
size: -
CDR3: CASSVATGLGETQYF
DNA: TGTGCCAGCAGCGTAGCCACGGGACTAGGCGAGACCCAGTACTTC

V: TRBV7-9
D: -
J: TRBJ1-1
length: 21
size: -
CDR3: CASSPQVRGKDLKLMNTEAFF
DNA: TGTGCCAGCAGCCCCCAGGTGAGGGGAAAAGATCTAAAATTAATGAACACTGAAGCTTTCTTT

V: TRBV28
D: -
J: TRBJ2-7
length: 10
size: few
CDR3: CASRASEQYF
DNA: TGTGCCAGCCGGGCGTCCGAGCAGTACTTC

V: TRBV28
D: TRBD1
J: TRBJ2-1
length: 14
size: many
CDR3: CASRPGQGFFEQFF
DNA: TGTGCCAGCAGGCCGGGACAGGGGTTTTTTGAGCAGTTCTTC

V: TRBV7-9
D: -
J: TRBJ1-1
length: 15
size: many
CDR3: CASSLRRVGSTEAFF
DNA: TGTGCCAGCAGCTTAAGGAGGGTTGGGAGCACTGAAGCTTTCTTT

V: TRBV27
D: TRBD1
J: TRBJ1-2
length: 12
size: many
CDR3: CASRQGAYGYTF
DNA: TGTGCCAGCAGACAGGGGGCGTACGGCTACACCTTC